This T cell receptor beta chain derives from a study of blood T cell repertoires in COVID-19. Overall study context: From the United States, Italy and Spain came samples of acute and convalescent COVID-19. Nucleic acid was either cDNA or gDNA, and it came from T cells, B-cell-depleted T cells, or PBMCs.

The CDR3 consists of 11 residues. Germline-derived CDR1 and CDR2 are SGHRS and YFSETQ. Trimming stripped 2 bases from V and 7 bases from J, with 4 bases between. Clones were sequenced by immunoSEQ multiplex PCR, and TCRdb holds only the in-frame ones, with some missing. The data show approximately 200,000 clones, with less than 90% seen just once and about 4.7% held by the top ten. A case of COVID-19 had been met by exposed participants within 2 weeks before study entry. This chain uses TRBV5-1 with TRBJ2-1; no clear D gene. The sequence came from a woman in her 30s who had been exposed to COVID-19. The sample comprised PBMCs or T cells enriched from blood (not recorded which). CDR3 DNA: TGCGCCAGCAGCTTCGGGAATGAGCAGTTCTTC. It yields the protein CASSFGNEQFF.